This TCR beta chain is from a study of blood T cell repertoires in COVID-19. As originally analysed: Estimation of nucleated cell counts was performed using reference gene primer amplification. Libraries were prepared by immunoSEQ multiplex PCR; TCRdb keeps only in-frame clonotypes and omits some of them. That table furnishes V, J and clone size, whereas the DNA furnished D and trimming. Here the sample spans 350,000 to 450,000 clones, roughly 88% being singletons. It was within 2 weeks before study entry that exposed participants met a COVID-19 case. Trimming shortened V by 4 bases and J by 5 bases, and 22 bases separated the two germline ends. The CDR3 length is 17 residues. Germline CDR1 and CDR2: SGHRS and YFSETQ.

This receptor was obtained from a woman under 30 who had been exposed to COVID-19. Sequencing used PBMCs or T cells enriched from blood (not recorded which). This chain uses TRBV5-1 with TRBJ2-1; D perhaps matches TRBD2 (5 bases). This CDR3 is CASSPPSLARANNEQFF. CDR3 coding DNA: TGCGCCAGCAGCCCGCCCAGCCTAGCTCGTGCAAACAATGAGCAGTTCTTC.